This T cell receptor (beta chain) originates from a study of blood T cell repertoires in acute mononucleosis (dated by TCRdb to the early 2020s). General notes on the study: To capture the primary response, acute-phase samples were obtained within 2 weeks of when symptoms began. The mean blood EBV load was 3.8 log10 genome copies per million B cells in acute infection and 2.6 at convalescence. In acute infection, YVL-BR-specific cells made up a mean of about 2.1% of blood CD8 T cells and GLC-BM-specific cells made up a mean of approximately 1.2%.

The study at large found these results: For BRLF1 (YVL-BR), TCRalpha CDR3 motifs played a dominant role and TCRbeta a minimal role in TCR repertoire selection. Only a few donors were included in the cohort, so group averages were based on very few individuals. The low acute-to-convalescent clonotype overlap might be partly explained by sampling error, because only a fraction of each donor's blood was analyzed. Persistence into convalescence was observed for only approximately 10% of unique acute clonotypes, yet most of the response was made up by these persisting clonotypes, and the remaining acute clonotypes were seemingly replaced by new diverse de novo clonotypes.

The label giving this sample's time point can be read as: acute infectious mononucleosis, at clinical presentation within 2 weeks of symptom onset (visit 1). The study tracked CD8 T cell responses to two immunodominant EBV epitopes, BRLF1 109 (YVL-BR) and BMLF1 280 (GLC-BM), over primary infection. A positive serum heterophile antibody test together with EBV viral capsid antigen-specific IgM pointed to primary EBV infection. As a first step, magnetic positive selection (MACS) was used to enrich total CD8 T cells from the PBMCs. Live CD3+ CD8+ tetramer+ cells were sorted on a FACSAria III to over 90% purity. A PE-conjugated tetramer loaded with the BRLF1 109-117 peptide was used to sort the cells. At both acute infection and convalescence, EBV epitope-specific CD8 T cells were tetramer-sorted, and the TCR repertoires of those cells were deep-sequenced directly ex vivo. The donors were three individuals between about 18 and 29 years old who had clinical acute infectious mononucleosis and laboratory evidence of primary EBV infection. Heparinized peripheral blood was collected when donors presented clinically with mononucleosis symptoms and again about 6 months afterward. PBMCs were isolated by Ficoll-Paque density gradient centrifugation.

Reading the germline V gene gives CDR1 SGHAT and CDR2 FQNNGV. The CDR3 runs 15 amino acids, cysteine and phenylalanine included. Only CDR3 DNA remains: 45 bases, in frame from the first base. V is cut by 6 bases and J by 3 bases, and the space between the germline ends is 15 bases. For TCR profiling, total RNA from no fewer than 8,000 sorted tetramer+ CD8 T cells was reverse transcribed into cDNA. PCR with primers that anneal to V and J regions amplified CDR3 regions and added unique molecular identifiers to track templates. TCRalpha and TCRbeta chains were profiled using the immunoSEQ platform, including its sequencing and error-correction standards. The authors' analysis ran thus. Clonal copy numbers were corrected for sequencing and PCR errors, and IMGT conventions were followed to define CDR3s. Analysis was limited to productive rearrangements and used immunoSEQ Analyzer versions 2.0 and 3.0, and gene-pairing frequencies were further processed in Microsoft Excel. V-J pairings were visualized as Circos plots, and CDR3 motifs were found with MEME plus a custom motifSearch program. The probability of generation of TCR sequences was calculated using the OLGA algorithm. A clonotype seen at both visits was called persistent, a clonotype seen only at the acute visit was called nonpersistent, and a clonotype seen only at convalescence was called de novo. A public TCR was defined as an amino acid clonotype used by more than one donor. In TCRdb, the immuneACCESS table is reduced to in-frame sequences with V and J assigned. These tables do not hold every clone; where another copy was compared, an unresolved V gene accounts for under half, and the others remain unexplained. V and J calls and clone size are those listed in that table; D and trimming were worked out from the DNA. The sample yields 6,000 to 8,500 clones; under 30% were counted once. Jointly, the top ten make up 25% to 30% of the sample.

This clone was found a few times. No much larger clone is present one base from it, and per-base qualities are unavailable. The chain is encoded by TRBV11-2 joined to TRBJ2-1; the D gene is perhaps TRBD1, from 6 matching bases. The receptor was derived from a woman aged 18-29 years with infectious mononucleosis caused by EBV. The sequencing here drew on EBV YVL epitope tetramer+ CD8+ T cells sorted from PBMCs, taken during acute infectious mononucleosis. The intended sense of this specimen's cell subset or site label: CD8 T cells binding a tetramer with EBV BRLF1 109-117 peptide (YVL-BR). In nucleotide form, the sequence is TGTGCCAGCAGTTTACTTCGGACAGACTACAATGAGCAGTTCTTC. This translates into CASSLLRTDYNEQFF.